This T cell receptor beta chain was recovered during a study of blood T cell repertoires in COVID-19. On the study more broadly: COVID-19 samples from acute and convalescent phases originated in the United States, Italy and Spain. Sources were T cells, B-cell-depleted T cells, or PBMCs; the material itself was cDNA or gDNA.

Per the original methods: Nucleated cell number was recorded as an estimate derived from reference gene primer amplification. Only in-frame clones appear in the TCRdb table, and some are missing; sequencing was by immunoSEQ multiplex PCR. V and J calls and clone size are copied from that table; D and trimming were computed from the DNA. Here the sample spans approximately 74,000 clones, roughly 80% being singletons. This CDR3 is built from 15 residues. Trimming removed 0 bases from V and 4 bases from J; junction bases left unmatched: 5. Germline V gives CDR1 SGDLS, CDR2 YYNGEE. This clone rates as medium-sized.

Sequenced input: peripheral blood. This clonotype was obtained from a woman older than 75 with active or convalescent COVID-19. The V call is TRBV9, the J call TRBJ2-5, with 8 bases lining up with TRBD2. The CDR3 DNA reads TGTGCCAGCAGCGTAGGTAACGGGAGGGGAGAGACCCAGTACTTC. Translating it yields CASSVGNGRGETQYF.